This TCR beta chain was profiled in a study of technical replicates of blood from a few donors. The method was immunoSEQ multiplex PCR; TCRdb's version includes in-frame clones alone and lacks a portion of them. The sample has 60,000 to 75,000 clones; under 98% are singletons. Germline V lookup: CDR1 MNHEY, CDR2 SVGAGI. V dropped 2 bases and J dropped 7 bases, with 8 bases sitting between them. The CDR3 totals 12 residues. The receptor's source is a human donor in good health. The rearrangement uses TRBV6-5 and TRBJ1-2; D possibly corresponds to TRBD1 (6 bases). Sequences were obtained from T cells isolated from PBMCs. The CDR3 sequence is CASSYLGAGYTF. Written as DNA, the CDR3 is TGTGCCAGCAGTTACCTGGGGGCTGGCTACACCTTC.